A selection of T cell receptor beta chains follows, all from one sample in a study of blood T cell repertoires in COVID-19. The method was immunoSEQ multiplex PCR; TCRdb's version includes in-frame clones alone and lacks a portion of them. The repertoire includes just under 150,000 clones, approximately 85% of them detected once, and 2.6% sits in the top ten. The specimen sequenced was peripheral blood. These receptors were obtained from a human donor with acute or convalescent COVID-19. The donor label of this sample is uncertain. CDR3s include the opening cysteine and the closing phenylalanine or tryptophan. The order of the fields is clone size, V gene, CDR3 protein. Size is omitted from some rows. Given values are once, few, many or a class for expanded clones.

size: NA
V: TRBV9
CDR3: CASSLSQTGNEQYF

size: many
V: TRBV19
CDR3: CASSPRQDTENYGYTF

size: NA
V: TRBV6-5
CDR3: CASSFGTANYGYTF

size: once
V: TRBV4-3
CDR3: CASSQGQGRTEAFF

size: NA
V: TRBV5-4
CDR3: CASSLGGPSSYNEQFF

size: NA
V: TRBV7-2
CDR3: CASSPLAGWADTQYF

size: few
V: TRBV7-9
CDR3: CASSLAGRNTIYF

size: NA
V: TRBV28
CDR3: CASRVQGGDTQYF

size: NA
V: TRBV5-5
CDR3: CASSLAPGQHTGELFF

size: NA
V: TRBV19
CDR3: CASTGTGGGEQYF

size: NA
V: TRBV30
CDR3: CAWEGTGSNYGYTF

size: NA
V: TRBV5-1
CDR3: CASSLKGGSNQPQHF

size: NA
V: TRBV19
CDR3: CASSPTANYGYTF

size: NA
V: TRBV2
CDR3: CASSALFSVEQFF

size: NA
V: TRBV19
CDR3: CASSAVTGGGETQYF

size: NA
V: TRBV9
CDR3: CASSVYRGLSSYEQYF

size: few
V: TRBV2
CDR3: CASGRGYSYGYTF

size: once
V: TRBV24-1
CDR3: CATSGEFRADTQYF

size: NA
V: TRBV12-1
CDR3: CASSPKGARDTEAFF

size: NA
V: TRBV28
CDR3: CASSSGTGTYDGYTF

size: NA
V: TRBV4-1
CDR3: CASSQDPREADSNQPQHF